This T cell receptor (beta chain) was captured by sequencing in a study of blood T cell repertoires in COVID-19 (dated by TCRdb to about 2020). About the study as a whole: Samples covering the acute and convalescent phases of COVID-19 were provided by collaborators in the United States, Italy and Spain. The prospective study material was composed of cDNA or gDNA derived from T cells, B-cell-depleted T cells, or PBMCs. Deeply sampled blood TCRbeta repertoires from subjects exposed to, actively infected with, or recovered from COVID-19 were included in the dataset. The repertoires were released in a freely available public database meant as a resource for research on the immune response to SARS-CoV-2. Samples were obtained from the ongoing ImmuneRACE study (first 160 participants) and from about 1,300 subjects provided by 6 global collaborators. The sample metadata nearly always contained a de-identified subject ID, COVID-19 status, age in years and sex. Where HLA class I and class II types were available, the types were taken from metadata supplied by the sample provider, not from assay-based typing. Overall study outcomes, separate from this receptor: The quantity of clinical and demographic metadata differed by source and by participant and was supplied without curation.

Collaborating institutions collected whole blood in K2EDTA tubes following their own protocols. For TCRbeta analysis, collaborators shipped samples in one of three forms: frozen whole blood, isolated PBMCs, or DNA extracted from either of those sample types. On this clone itself: What this receptor recognizes is not known. No base-level quality is on record; no much larger clone is a single base apart.

The germline V gene gives CDR1 as MNHEY and CDR2 as SVGAGI. The CDR3 numbers 13 residues from cysteine through phenylalanine. Only the CDR3 region is kept as DNA, spanning 39 bases read in frame from base 1. Trimming costs V 6 bases and J 0 bases, and their ends lie 9 bases apart. TCRbeta CDR3 regions were amplified from genomic DNA using the immunoSEQ Assay, a bias-controlled multiplex PCR. For the original study's pipeline: Nucleated cell counts per sample were estimated from amplification of reference gene primers within the assay. Sequence reads were collapsed and filtered to measure the absolute abundance of every unique TCRbeta CDR3 rearrangement. For each sample, productive Simpson clonality was calculated as the square root of Simpson's diversity index over productive rearrangements. TCRdb stores this immuneACCESS table with in-frame sequences only. Part of the clones is absent; in the studies checked, under half of the shortfall reflects unresolved V genes, and no reason is known for the rest. That table furnishes V, J and clone size, whereas the DNA furnished D and trimming. For this sample the table gives some 80,000 clones, of which roughly four fifths were detected only once. The top ten clonotypes cover 15% to 20% of the sample.

Recombination joined TRBV6-5 with TRBJ2-7, and the D gene may be TRBD1, 5 bases matching. The clonotype originates from a woman aged 80 or over with active or convalescent COVID-19. The material sequenced was peripheral blood. The DNA sequence reads TGTGCCAGCAGAAAGGACAACTCCTACGAGCAGTACTTC. It specifies CASRKDNSYEQYF.